The clone carrying this T cell receptor (beta chain) was seen a handful of times. Its specificity is unknown. The data stem from a study of T cell repertoires in cytomegalovirus infection. Study-wide context: Matching HLA type, along with CMV infection, was indicated by public TCR beta signatures.

TCRdb reanalysed the reads using MiXCR and keeps one entry per CDR3 protein. The sample carries about 920,000 distinct CDR3 sequences, about a third recorded once. The sequences come from cultured CD8+ T cells from PBMCs, collected from culture after CMV antigen stimulation. The TCR sequence derives from a human donor in good health (CMV status not recorded). Some clones in this sample may be carry-over from other donors' samples.

This CDR3 is CASSYGTGAEETQYF. As DNA, the CDR3 is TGTGCCAGCAGTTACGGAACAGGGGCTGAAGAGACCCAGTACTTC. This chain links TRBV6-5 with TRBJ2-5, with 7 bases identical to TRBD1. The CDR3 sequence is 15 residues long. The V gene end was trimmed by 2 bases and the J gene end by 3 bases; junction bases not matched to a gene: 6. CDR1 is MNHEY, CDR2 SVGAGI, per germline.